This TCR beta chain was documented in a study of molecular identifiers for immune sequencing clone quantification. Across the whole study: Four of five splits of RNA from about 20,000 or 100,000 naive CD8 cells were sequenced in replicates.

Libraries of bulk TCR were made by previously described methods (with listed TCR primers). TCRdb redid the calling of the PCR reads with MiXCR, one entry per CDR3 protein. The table lists over 300,000 distinct CDR3 sequences, roughly a quarter of them singletons, with 0.74% in the top ten. As concerns this clonotype: Its cognate antigen is unknown.

Study-wide points: Reportedly, one cell's Jurkat TCR RNA was detected within one million naive CD8 cells.

Germline lookup yields CDR1 SGHDN and CDR2 FVKESK. Deletions cut 4 bases from V and 3 bases from J, with 27 bases between. This CDR3 is built from 19 residues. The source is a human donor in good health. Some libraries in this study had Jurkat cell RNA spiked in. The chain uses TRBV14 and TRBJ2-5; D perhaps matches TRBD2 (6 bases). Sequences were obtained from naive CD8+ T cells from blood, with Jurkat cell RNA spiked in. Indicated subset: FACS-sorted CD8+CD4-CCR7+CD45RA+ naive T cells. The CDR3 DNA is TGTGCCAGCAGCCCGGGTACCATGGGTGAGAGGGAGGACGAAGAGACCCAGTACTTC. It yields the protein CASSPGTMGEREDEETQYF.